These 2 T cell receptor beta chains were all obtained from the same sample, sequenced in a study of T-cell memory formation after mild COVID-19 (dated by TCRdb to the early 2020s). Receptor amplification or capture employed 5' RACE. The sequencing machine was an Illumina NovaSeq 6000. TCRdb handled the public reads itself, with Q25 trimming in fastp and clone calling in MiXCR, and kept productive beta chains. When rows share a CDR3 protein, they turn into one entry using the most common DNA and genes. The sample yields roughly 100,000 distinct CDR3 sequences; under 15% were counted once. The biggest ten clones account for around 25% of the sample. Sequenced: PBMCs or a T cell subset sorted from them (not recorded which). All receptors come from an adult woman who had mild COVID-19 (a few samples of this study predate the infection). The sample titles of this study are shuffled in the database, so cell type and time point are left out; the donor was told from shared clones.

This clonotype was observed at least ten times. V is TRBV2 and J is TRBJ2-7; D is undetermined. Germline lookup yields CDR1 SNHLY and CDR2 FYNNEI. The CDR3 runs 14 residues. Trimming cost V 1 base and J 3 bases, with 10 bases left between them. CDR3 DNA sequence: TGTGCCAGCAGTGAAGGGGCACGGTACTACGAGCAGTACTTC. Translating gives CASSEGARYYEQYF.

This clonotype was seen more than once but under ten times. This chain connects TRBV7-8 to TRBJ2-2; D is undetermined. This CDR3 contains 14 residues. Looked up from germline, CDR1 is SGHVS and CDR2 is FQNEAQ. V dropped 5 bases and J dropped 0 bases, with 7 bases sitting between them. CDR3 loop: CASSAVANTGELFF. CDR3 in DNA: TGTGCCAGCAGCGCAGTCGCGAACACCGGGGAGCTGTTTTTT. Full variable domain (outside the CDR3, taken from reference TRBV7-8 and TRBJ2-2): GAGVSQSPRYKVAKRGQDVALRCDPISGHVSLFWYQQALGQGPEFLTYFQNEAQLDKSGLPSDRFFAERPEGSVSTLKIQRTQQEDSAVYLCASSAVANTGELFFGEGSRLTVL.